The rows below give T cell receptor beta chains drawn from one sample of a study of human versus mouse CDR3 diversity and MHC coevolution. Method: immunoSEQ multiplex PCR; TCRdb's copy keeps in-frame clones and lacks some. The sample has fewer than 80,000 clones, 85% to 95% seen once. Specimen: naive CD4+ T cells from blood. The source of these receptors is a person aged 25-75 years in good health. The CDR3 runs from the conserved cysteine through the conserved F or W. Fields, in order: D gene, clone size, J gene, V gene, CDR3 DNA, CDR3 protein. The D gene is left open where the match is weak. A row's size may be missing; if present it is once, few, many or a size class.

d_call: TRBD2; clone_size: -; j_call: TRBJ2-1; v_call: TRBV10-1; cdr3_nt: TGCGCCAGCAGTGAACGAGCGGGGGCTTACAATGAGCAGTTCTTC; cdr3_aa: CASSERAGAYNEQFF
d_call: TRBD2; clone_size: -; j_call: TRBJ2-2; v_call: TRBV27; cdr3_nt: TGTGCCAGCAGTTTATCTAGCGGGGTTAACACCGGGGAGCTGTTTTTT; cdr3_aa: CASSLSSGVNTGELFF
d_call: -; clone_size: -; j_call: TRBJ1-1; v_call: TRBV2; cdr3_nt: TGTGCAAAGAGAGGGAACACTGAAGCTTTCTTT; cdr3_aa: CAKRGNTEAFF
d_call: -; clone_size: -; j_call: TRBJ1-1; v_call: TRBV18; cdr3_nt: TGTGCCAGCTCACCACTCCCCCCCACCCCCGCTATGATGAACACTGAAGCTTTCTTT; cdr3_aa: CASSPLPPTPAMMNTEAFF
d_call: -; clone_size: few; j_call: TRBJ1-1; v_call: TRBV19; cdr3_nt: TGTGCCAGTAGTTCACGGGGGGTCTTTGAAGCTTTCTTT; cdr3_aa: CASSSRGVFEAFF
d_call: -; clone_size: -; j_call: TRBJ1-1; v_call: TRBV25-1; cdr3_nt: TGTGCCAGCAGTGTTTCGGGGTTCGTCACTGAAGCTTTCTTT; cdr3_aa: CASSVSGFVTEAFF
d_call: -; clone_size: -; j_call: TRBJ1-2; v_call: TRBV30; cdr3_nt: TGTGCCTGGAGTTCCCGACTGAGCTATGGCTACACCTTC; cdr3_aa: CAWSSRLSYGYTF
d_call: TRBD2; clone_size: once; j_call: TRBJ2-1; v_call: TRBV27; cdr3_nt: TGTGCCAGCAGTACGGGACTAGCGGGAGTGAATGAGCAGTTCTTC; cdr3_aa: CASSTGLAGVNEQFF
d_call: TRBD2; clone_size: -; j_call: TRBJ2-5; v_call: TRBV5-1; cdr3_nt: TGCGCCAGCAGCTGGAGACTAGCGGGGGGAACCCAAGAGACCCAGTACTTC; cdr3_aa: CASSWRLAGGTQETQYF
d_call: -; clone_size: -; j_call: TRBJ1-5; v_call: TRBV5-1; cdr3_nt: TGCGCCAGCAGCTTCGGCGGACTTAGCAATCAGCCCCAGCATTTT; cdr3_aa: CASSFGGLSNQPQHF
d_call: TRBD1; clone_size: -; j_call: TRBJ2-7; v_call: TRBV5-1; cdr3_nt: TGCGCCAGCAGCTTGGAAGGACAGGGGTCCTACGAGCAGTACTTC; cdr3_aa: CASSLEGQGSYEQYF
d_call: TRBD1; clone_size: -; j_call: TRBJ1-1; v_call: TRBV4-1; cdr3_nt: TGCGCCAGCAGCCAACTGGGCCGGACCCGAGGGGGCGATGAAGCTTTCTTT; cdr3_aa: CASSQLGRTRGGDEAFF
d_call: TRBD2; clone_size: -; j_call: TRBJ2-2; v_call: TRBV28; cdr3_nt: TGTGCCAGCAGTTTATTAGCGGGGGCCGGGGAGCTGTTTTTT; cdr3_aa: CASSLLAGAGELFF
d_call: TRBD1; clone_size: -; j_call: TRBJ2-3; v_call: TRBV28; cdr3_nt: TGTGCCAGCAGTTCCCCCGGGACAGCCACAGATACGCAGTATTTT; cdr3_aa: CASSSPGTATDTQYF
d_call: -; clone_size: -; j_call: TRBJ2-1; v_call: TRBV28; cdr3_nt: TGTGCCAGCAGTTTAGGCCTCCCAGAACAGTTCTTC; cdr3_aa: CASSLGLPEQFF
d_call: -; clone_size: -; j_call: TRBJ2-1; v_call: TRBV28; cdr3_nt: TGTGCCAGCAGCGCAGGGGTCAATGAGCAGTTCTTC; cdr3_aa: CASSAGVNEQFF
d_call: TRBD2; clone_size: -; j_call: TRBJ2-2; v_call: TRBV27; cdr3_nt: TGTGCCAGCAGCAGTAGCGGGGGGAACACCGGGGAGCTGTTTTTT; cdr3_aa: CASSSSGGNTGELFF
d_call: TRBD1; clone_size: few; j_call: TRBJ1-3; v_call: TRBV2; cdr3_nt: TGTGCCAGCAGTGAGATGACAGGGTCTGGAAACACCATATATTTT; cdr3_aa: CASSEMTGSGNTIYF
d_call: -; clone_size: -; j_call: TRBJ2-7; v_call: TRBV5-6; cdr3_nt: TGTGCCAGCAGCTTACTACAGGGAGTCTACGAGCAGTACTTC; cdr3_aa: CASSLLQGVYEQYF
d_call: TRBD1; clone_size: -; j_call: TRBJ1-6; v_call: TRBV6-1; cdr3_nt: TGTGCCAGCAGTGAATGGAAAGGGACAGGGGTCTTCTCCTATAATTCACCCCTCCACTTT; cdr3_aa: CASSEWKGTGVFSYNSPLHF
d_call: TRBD1; clone_size: -; j_call: TRBJ1-1; v_call: TRBV6-5; cdr3_nt: TGTGCCAGCAGTTATGGACAGGGGGTCGGAACTGAAGCTTTCTTT; cdr3_aa: CASSYGQGVGTEAFF
d_call: TRBD2; clone_size: -; j_call: TRBJ2-3; v_call: TRBV10-2; cdr3_nt: TGCGCCAGCAGGTCCGTAAGCGGGGGGGACCCTTTAGGAGATACGCAGTATTTT; cdr3_aa: CASRSVSGGDPLGDTQYF
d_call: -; clone_size: once; j_call: TRBJ1-2; v_call: TRBV12-1; cdr3_nt: TGTGCCAGCAGCTTTCGGGACAGCGGGTTCCTTTCCTTC; cdr3_aa: CASSFRDSGFLSF
d_call: -; clone_size: few; j_call: TRBJ1-2; v_call: TRBV6-1; cdr3_nt: TGTGCCAGCAGTGAAGCCCCCCAGGCTGCGTATGGCTACACCTTC; cdr3_aa: CASSEAPQAAYGYTF
d_call: -; clone_size: -; j_call: TRBJ2-6; v_call: TRBV5-6; cdr3_nt: TGTGCCAGCAGCCGCAGTGTCGACTCTGGGGCCAACGTCCTGACTTTC; cdr3_aa: CASSRSVDSGANVLTF
d_call: -; clone_size: -; j_call: TRBJ1-2; v_call: TRBV7-8; cdr3_nt: TGTGCCAGCAGCTGGGACTTCTATGGCTACACCTTC; cdr3_aa: CASSWDFYGYTF
d_call: -; clone_size: -; j_call: TRBJ1-5; v_call: TRBV19; cdr3_nt: TGTGCCACCAGTAGGGACATAAATCAGCCCCAGCATTTT; cdr3_aa: CATSRDINQPQHF
d_call: TRBD1; clone_size: -; j_call: TRBJ2-3; v_call: TRBV5-1; cdr3_nt: TGCGCCAGCAGCATAGGACAGGGCGCAGATACGCAGTATTTT; cdr3_aa: CASSIGQGADTQYF
d_call: TRBD1; clone_size: -; j_call: TRBJ1-1; v_call: TRBV28; cdr3_nt: TGTGCCATCGCCTCCCTTCCGGGACAGATGAACACTGAAGCTTTCTTT; cdr3_aa: CAIASLPGQMNTEAFF
d_call: -; clone_size: -; j_call: TRBJ2-7; v_call: TRBV7-2; cdr3_nt: TGTGCCAGCAGCTTAGTTACCCAAAAAGGGGACGAGCAGTACTTC; cdr3_aa: CASSLVTQKGDEQYF
d_call: TRBD1; clone_size: -; j_call: TRBJ2-3; v_call: TRBV29-1; cdr3_nt: TGCAGCGTTTGTGTGACAGGGGGATCAGATACGCAGTATTTT; cdr3_aa: CSVCVTGGSDTQYF
d_call: TRBD1; clone_size: -; j_call: TRBJ1-4; v_call: TRBV2; cdr3_nt: TGTGCCACAACCGGGACAGGGAACGAAAAACTGTTTTTT; cdr3_aa: CATTGTGNEKLFF
d_call: -; clone_size: -; j_call: TRBJ2-5; v_call: TRBV10-3; cdr3_nt: TGTGCCATCAGCTCGGACAGCCAAGAGACCCAGTACTTC; cdr3_aa: CAISSDSQETQYF
d_call: -; clone_size: few; j_call: TRBJ2-2; v_call: TRBV19; cdr3_nt: TGTGCCAGTAGGTCAGGGTGGGGCACCGGGGAGCTGTTTTTT; cdr3_aa: CASRSGWGTGELFF
d_call: -; clone_size: once; j_call: TRBJ2-5; v_call: TRBV25-1; cdr3_nt: TGTGCCAGCAGTGACCTAGAGACCCAGTACTTC; cdr3_aa: CASSDLETQYF
d_call: -; clone_size: -; j_call: TRBJ1-5; v_call: TRBV5-8; cdr3_nt: TGTGCCAGCAGCTATGGACAAGTAGGGCAGCCCCAGCATTTT; cdr3_aa: CASSYGQVGQPQHF
d_call: TRBD1; clone_size: -; j_call: TRBJ1-1; v_call: TRBV5-5; cdr3_nt: TGTGCCAGCAGCCTAGGGACAGTTGAAGCTTTCTTT; cdr3_aa: CASSLGTVEAFF
d_call: TRBD2; clone_size: -; j_call: TRBJ2-3; v_call: TRBV2; cdr3_nt: TGTTCAGCTAGCGGTGGGCGGGGGGGAGTCGCTACGCAGTATTTT; cdr3_aa: CSASGGRGGVATQYF
d_call: -; clone_size: -; j_call: TRBJ1-3; v_call: TRBV25-1; cdr3_nt: TGTGCCAGCACCTCTGATGGCGGGGGTAGAAACACCATATATTTT; cdr3_aa: CASTSDGGGRNTIYF
d_call: TRBD2; clone_size: -; j_call: TRBJ2-7; v_call: TRBV29-1; cdr3_nt: TGCAGCGTTGGGGGGGGGACCGAGCAGTACTTC; cdr3_aa: CSVGGGTEQYF
d_call: -; clone_size: -; j_call: TRBJ2-2; v_call: TRBV5-1; cdr3_nt: TGCGCCAGCAGCCTTCGAGACAGCTACACCGGGGAGCTGTTTTTT; cdr3_aa: CASSLRDSYTGELFF
d_call: -; clone_size: -; j_call: TRBJ1-2; v_call: TRBV7-9; cdr3_nt: TGTGCCAGCAGCTTAGGCGATAGTTATGGCTACACCTTC; cdr3_aa: CASSLGDSYGYTF
d_call: -; clone_size: -; j_call: TRBJ2-3; v_call: TRBV30; cdr3_nt: TGTGCCTGGACTCTGCCCGGGGATACGCAGTATTTT; cdr3_aa: CAWTLPGDTQYF
d_call: -; clone_size: few; j_call: TRBJ1-1; v_call: TRBV7-9; cdr3_nt: TGTGCCAGCAGCTTAAACCCGAGGACTGAAGCTTTCTTT; cdr3_aa: CASSLNPRTEAFF
d_call: TRBD1; clone_size: few; j_call: TRBJ1-1; v_call: TRBV27; cdr3_nt: TGTGCCAGCAGTTTACAGGGGGCCACTGAAGCTTTCTTT; cdr3_aa: CASSLQGATEAFF
d_call: TRBD2; clone_size: -; j_call: TRBJ2-3; v_call: TRBV5-6; cdr3_nt: TGTGCCAGCAGCTTGTATCCGGGAGGCATCACAGATACGCAGTATTTT; cdr3_aa: CASSLYPGGITDTQYF
d_call: -; clone_size: few; j_call: TRBJ2-3; v_call: TRBV19; cdr3_nt: TGTGCCAGTAGTATGAGGACAGATACGCAGTATTTT; cdr3_aa: CASSMRTDTQYF
d_call: -; clone_size: -; j_call: TRBJ2-5; v_call: TRBV30; cdr3_nt: TGTGCCTGGAGTGTATCGGAGGAGACCCAGTACTTC; cdr3_aa: CAWSVSEETQYF
d_call: -; clone_size: -; j_call: TRBJ1-6; v_call: TRBV6-6; cdr3_nt: TGTGCCAGCAGTGTTTCACAATCACCCCTCCACTTT; cdr3_aa: CASSVSQSPLHF
d_call: -; clone_size: -; j_call: TRBJ2-3; v_call: TRBV11-2; cdr3_nt: TGTGCCAGCAGCTATGGCTGGTCCCCTAGCACAGATACGCAGTATTTT; cdr3_aa: CASSYGWSPSTDTQYF
d_call: -; clone_size: -; j_call: TRBJ1-2; v_call: TRBV19; cdr3_nt: TGTGCCAGTAGCACGGGGGTTAAGAAGGGCTACACCTTC; cdr3_aa: CASSTGVKKGYTF